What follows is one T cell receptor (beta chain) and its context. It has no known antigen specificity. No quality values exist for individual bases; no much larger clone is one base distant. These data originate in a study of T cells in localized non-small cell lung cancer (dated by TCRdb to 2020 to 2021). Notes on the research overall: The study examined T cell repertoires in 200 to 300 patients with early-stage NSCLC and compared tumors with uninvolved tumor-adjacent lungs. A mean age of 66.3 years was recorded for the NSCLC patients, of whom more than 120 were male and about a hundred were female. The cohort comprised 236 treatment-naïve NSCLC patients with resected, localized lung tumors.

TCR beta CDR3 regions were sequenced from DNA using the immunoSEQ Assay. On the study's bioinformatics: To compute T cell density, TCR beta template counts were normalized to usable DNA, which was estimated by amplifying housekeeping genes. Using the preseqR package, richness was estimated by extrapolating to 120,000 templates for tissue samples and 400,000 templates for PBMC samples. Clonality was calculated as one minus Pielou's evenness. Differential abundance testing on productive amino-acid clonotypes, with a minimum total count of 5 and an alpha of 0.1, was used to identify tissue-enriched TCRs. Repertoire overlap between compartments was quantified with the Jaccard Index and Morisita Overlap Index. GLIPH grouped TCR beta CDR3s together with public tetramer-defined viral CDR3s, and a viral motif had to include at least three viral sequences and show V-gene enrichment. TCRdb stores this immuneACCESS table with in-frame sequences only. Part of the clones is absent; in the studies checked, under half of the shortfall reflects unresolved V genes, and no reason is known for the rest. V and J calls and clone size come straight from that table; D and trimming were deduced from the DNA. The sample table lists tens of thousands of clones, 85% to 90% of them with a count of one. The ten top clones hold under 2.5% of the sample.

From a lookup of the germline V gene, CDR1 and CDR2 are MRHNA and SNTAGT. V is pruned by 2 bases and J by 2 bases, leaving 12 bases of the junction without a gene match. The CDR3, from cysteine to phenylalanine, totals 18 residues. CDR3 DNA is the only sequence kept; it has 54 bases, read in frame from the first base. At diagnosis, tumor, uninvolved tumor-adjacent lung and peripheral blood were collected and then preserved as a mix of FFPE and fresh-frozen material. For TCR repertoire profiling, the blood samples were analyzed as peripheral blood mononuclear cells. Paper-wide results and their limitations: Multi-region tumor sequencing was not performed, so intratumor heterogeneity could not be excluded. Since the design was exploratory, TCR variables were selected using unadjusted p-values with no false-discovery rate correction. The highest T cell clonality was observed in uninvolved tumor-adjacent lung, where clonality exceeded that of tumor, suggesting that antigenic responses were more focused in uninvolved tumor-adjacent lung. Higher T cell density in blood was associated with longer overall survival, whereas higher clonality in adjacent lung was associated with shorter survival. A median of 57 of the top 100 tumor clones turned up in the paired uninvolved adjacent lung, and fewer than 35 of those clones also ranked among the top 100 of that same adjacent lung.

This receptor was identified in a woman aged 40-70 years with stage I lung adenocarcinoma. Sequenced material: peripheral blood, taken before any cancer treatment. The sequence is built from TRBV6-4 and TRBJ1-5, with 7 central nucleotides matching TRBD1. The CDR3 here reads CASSDPADRVKGNQPQHF. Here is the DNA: TGTGCCAGCAGTGACCCTGCCGACAGGGTTAAGGGCAATCAGCCCCAGCATTTT.